Given below is one T cell receptor beta chain in context. Its matching antigen is unknown. The sample belongs to a study of T cell responses to AZD1222 COVID-19 vaccine. This CDR3 is 13 amino acids long. Trimming stripped 3 bases from V and 4 bases from J, with 8 bases between. Overall study findings and caveats: Spike-specific TCR depth and breadth grew after two AZD1222 doses. Vaccine-associated CD4 TCRs ranged over spike, dominating at 160-218 and 743-854. Nearly half of spike-specific TCRs reportedly go after variant regions that carry no mutations. The study identified only six AZD1222 recipients as seropositive at baseline.

Data came from immunoSEQ multiplex PCR; TCRdb stores just in-frame clones and leaves some out. The table shows some 90,000 clones, with less than 90% occurring only once. The sample in question was peripheral blood, obtained 28 days after the second AZD1222 dose. The receptor comes from an adult who received the AZD1222 COVID-19 vaccine. The chain carries TRBV12-3 or TRBV12-4 and TRBJ2-3; D is undetermined. In nucleotides, the CDR3 is TGTGCCAGCAGTTTTTTGGGCTCAGATACGCAGTATTTT. It translates to CASSFLGSDTQYF.